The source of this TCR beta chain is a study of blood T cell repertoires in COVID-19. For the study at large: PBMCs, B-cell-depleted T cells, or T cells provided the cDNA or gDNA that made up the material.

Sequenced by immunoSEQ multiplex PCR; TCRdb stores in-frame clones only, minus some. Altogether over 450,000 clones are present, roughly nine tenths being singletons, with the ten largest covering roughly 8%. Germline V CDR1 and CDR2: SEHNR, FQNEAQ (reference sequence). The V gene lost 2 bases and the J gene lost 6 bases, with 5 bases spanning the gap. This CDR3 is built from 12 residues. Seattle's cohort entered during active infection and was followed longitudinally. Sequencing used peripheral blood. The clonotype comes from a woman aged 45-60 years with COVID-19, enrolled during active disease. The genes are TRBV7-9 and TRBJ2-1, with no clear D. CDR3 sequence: CASSLLSNEQFF. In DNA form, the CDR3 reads TGTGCCAGCAGCTTACTTTCCAATGAGCAGTTCTTC.